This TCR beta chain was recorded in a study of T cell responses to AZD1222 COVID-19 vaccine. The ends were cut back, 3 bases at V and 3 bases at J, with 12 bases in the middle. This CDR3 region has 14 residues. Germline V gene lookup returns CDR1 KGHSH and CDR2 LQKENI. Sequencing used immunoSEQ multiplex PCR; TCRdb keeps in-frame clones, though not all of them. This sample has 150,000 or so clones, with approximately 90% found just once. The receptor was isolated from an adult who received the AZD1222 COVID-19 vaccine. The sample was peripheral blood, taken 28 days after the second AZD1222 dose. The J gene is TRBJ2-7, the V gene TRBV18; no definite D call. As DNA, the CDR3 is TGTGCCAGCTCACCGCAAGGCAGCCGCTACGAGCAGTACTTC. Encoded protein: CASSPQGSRYEQYF. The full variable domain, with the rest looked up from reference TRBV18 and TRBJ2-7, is NAGVMQNPRHLVRRRGQEARLRCSPMKGHSHVYWYRQLPEEGLKFMVYLQKENIIDESGMPKERFSAEFPKEGPSILRIQQVVRGDSAAYFCASSPQGSRYEQYFGPGTRLTVT.